Below are 27 T cell receptor beta chains sequenced from a single sample in a study of cytomegalovirus exposure and HLA in healthy donors (TCRdb year 2017). Library creation used the immunoSEQ multiplex PCR assay. A mixture of 60 forward primers for TCR Vbeta segments and 13 reverse primers for TCR Jbeta segments was used in the multiplex PCR. TCRdb stores this immuneACCESS table with in-frame sequences only. Part of the clones is absent; in the studies checked, under half of the shortfall reflects unresolved V genes, and no reason is known for the rest. For this sample the table gives about 150,000 clones, of which around 80% were detected only once. About 2.5% of the sample is held by the ten biggest clonotypes. The sample consisted of PBMCs. These receptors were collected from a male donor in good health and CMV-seronegative.

The chain carries TRBV7-9 and TRBJ2-2, with 8 bases that match TRBD2. The CDR3 contains 16 residues. V dropped 6 bases and J dropped 6; count of bases not matched to a gene: 12. Germline V gene lookup returns CDR1 SEHNR and CDR2 FQNEAQ (reference sequence). The CDR3 DNA is TGTGCCAGCAGTCAAACGGGACTAGTGGTCCCCGGGGAGCTGTTTTTT. Amino acids: CASSQTGLVVPGELFF.

V and J are TRBV19 and TRBJ1-1, with TRBD1 as a possible D gene (6 bases). V was trimmed by 7 bases and J by 1 base, leaving 13 bases between them. The CDR3 runs 14 residues. Germline CDR1 is LNHDA and CDR2 is SQIVND (reference sequence). CDR3 sequence: CASKDSWTNTEAFF. In nucleotides, the CDR3 is TGTGCCAGTAAGGACAGTTGGACGAACACTGAAGCTTTCTTT.

Of note for this clone: One end of the junction fails to match germline, which may point to a read error. The rearrangement uses TRBV7-9 and TRBJ2-7; TRBD2 agrees at 8 bases. This CDR3 contains 15 residues. Germline loops: CDR1 SEHNR, CDR2 FQNEAQ (reference sequence). In nucleotides, the CDR3 is TGTTCCAGCAGCTTAGGTAGCGGGGATACCCACGAGCAGTACTTC. Its translation is CSSSLGSGDTHEQYF.

The chain recombines TRBV27 with TRBJ2-7; D is ambiguous. Trimming shortened V by 2 bases and J by 0 bases, and 11 bases separated the two germline ends. Germline values: CDR1 MNHEY, CDR2 SMNVEV (reference sequence). The CDR3 sequence is 15 residues long. The CDR3 coding sequence is TGTGCCAGCAGTTTAGGAGAAGAATCCTCCTACGAGCAGTACTTC. Amino acids: CASSLGEESSYEQYF.

The chain joins TRBV5-1 to TRBJ2-7; D perhaps matches TRBD1 (6 bases). The CDR3 is 15 residues long. CDR1 SGHRS and CDR2 YFSETQ come from the germline V gene. V dropped 0 bases and J dropped 4 bases, with 14 bases sitting between them. This CDR3 is CASSLDGGPSYEQYF. Here the CDR3 DNA reads TGCGCCAGCAGCTTGGATGGGGGCCCTAGTTACGAGCAGTACTTC.

The chain recombines TRBV18 with TRBJ2-1; unclear D gene. Per germline, CDR1 KGHSH and CDR2 LQKENI. This CDR3 is 11 amino acids long. Trimming cost V 3 bases and J 9 bases, with 6 bases left between them. CDR3 sequence reads: CASSPLPEQFF. CDR3 nucleotide sequence: TGTGCCAGCTCACCTCTTCCTGAGCAGTTCTTC. Filled out from reference TRBV18 and TRBJ2-1, the complete variable domain reads NAGVMQNPRHLVRRRGQEARLRCSPMKGHSHVYWYRQLPEEGLKFMVYLQKENIIDESGMPKERFSAEFPKEGPSILRIQQVVRGDSAAYFCASSPLPEQFFGPGTRLTVL.

The rearrangement joins TRBV5-6 to TRBJ1-2; D is undetermined. The V end lost 5 bases, the J end lost 3 bases, and 14 bases lay between the germline ends. Germline CDR1 is SGHDT and CDR2 is YYEEEE. The CDR3 is 14 amino acids. The CDR3 bases are TGTGCCAGCAGGCCCTTCACCGGAGACTATGGCTACACCTTC. This codes for CASRPFTGDYGYTF. Full variable domain (remainder filled in from reference TRBV5-6 and TRBJ1-2): DAGVTQSPTHLIKTRGQQVTLRCSPKSGHDTVSWYQQALGQGPQFIFQYYEEEERQRGNFPDRFSGHQFPNYSSELNVNALLLGDSALYLCASRPFTGDYGYTFGSGTRLTVV.

The gene calls are TRBV2 and TRBJ2-7, with D possibly being TRBD2 (6 bases). The CDR3 spans 15 residues. Germline V CDR1 and CDR2: SNHLY, FYNNEI. Trimming shortened V by 7 bases and J by 5 bases, and 21 bases separated the two germline ends. The CDR3 DNA is TGTGCCAGCACCCTGCCCCGGGGGAGCCGCCACGAGCAGTACTTC. Protein sequence: CASTLPRGSRHEQYF.

The genes are TRBV5-4 and TRBJ2-7; 7 nucleotides line up with TRBD1. The CDR3 is made up of 15 amino acids. J lost 4 bases, V lost 4 bases, and 11 bases had no gene match. Germline values: CDR1 SGHNT, CDR2 YYREEE (reference sequence). The DNA for the CDR3 is TGTGCCAGCAGCCCTAGGACAGGAGGAAAATACGAGCAGTACTTC. It translates to CASSPRTGGKYEQYF.

This chain joins TRBV6-6 and TRBJ1-5; tentative D call: TRBD1 (5 bases). The CDR3 extends over 16 amino acids. Per the germline V gene, CDR1 is MNHNY and CDR2 is SVGAGI (reference sequence). Between the trimmed V and J ends, which lost 2 bases and 1 base, there was a span of 12 bases. The CDR3: CASSYVAGGSNQPQHF. The CDR3 nucleotides are TGTGCCAGCAGTTACGTCGCCGGGGGGAGCAATCAGCCCCAGCATTTT.

Of note for this clone: One junction end does not reproduce the germline sequence, and a read error may be involved. V gene TRBV10-3 combines with J gene TRBJ2-6; 8 bases fit TRBD1. Germline CDR1 and CDR2: ENHRY and SYGVKD. The CDR3 covers 19 residues. Here the CDR3 reads CAISEPRDRPNSGANGLTF. The CDR3 region has the DNA TGTGCCATCAGTGAGCCGAGGGACAGGCCTAACTCTGGGGCCAACGGCCTGACTTTC.

The CDR3 is CASSLESGRTDTQYF. For the CDR3, the DNA is TGCGCCAGCAGCTTGGAGAGCGGACGCACAGATACGCAGTATTTT. The gene calls are TRBV5-1 and TRBJ2-3, with TRBD2 as a possible D gene (5 bases). V gave up 0 bases and J gave up 1 base, with 9 bases separating them. Germline lookup yields CDR1 SGHRS and CDR2 YFSETQ. The CDR3 extends over 15 amino acids.

The count of this clone is one. The rearrangement uses TRBV5-6 and TRBJ1-6; D is uncertain. Trimming cost V 1 base and J 10 bases, with 12 bases left between them. CDR1 is SGHDT, CDR2 YYEEEE, per germline. This CDR3 region has 14 residues. CDR3 protein: CASSLQSPGSPLHF. CDR3 bases: TGTGCCAGCAGCTTGCAATCTCCGGGGTCACCCCTCCACTTT.

The chain has TRBV5-4 and TRBJ2-6; 7 bases map to TRBD1. V trimming: 9 bases; J trimming: 2 bases; junction bases outside the gene matches: 8. The CDR3 loop spans 15 amino acids. Per the germline V gene, CDR1 is SGHNT and CDR2 is YYREEE (reference sequence). The DNA for the CDR3 is TGTGCCATAACTAAGAGGGGGCCTGGGGCCAACGTCCTGACTTTC. This codes for CAITKRGPGANVLTF.

The chain recombines TRBV6-5 with TRBJ1-1; tentatively, D is TRBD1 (5 bases). The germline V gene encodes CDR1 MNHEY and CDR2 SVGAGI. The V end was cut by 2 bases, the J end by 4 bases, with 8 bases between. The CDR3 has 13 amino acids. CDR3 bases: TGTGCCAGCAGTTACGGGGCAGCCACTGAAGCTTTCTTT. Its translation is CASSYGAATEAFF.

The chain employs TRBV29-1 and TRBJ2-5, with 9 bases matching TRBD2. The CDR3 has 13 amino acids. V lost 2 bases to trimming and J lost 4 bases; unmatched junction nucleotides: 2. The V gene's germline CDR1 is SQVTM and CDR2 ANQGSEA. The CDR3 sequence: CSVELAGPETQYF. The CDR3 nucleotides read TGCAGCGTTGAACTAGCGGGGCCAGAGACCCAGTACTTC.

Sample share makes this clone medium-sized. The V gene is TRBV2, the J gene TRBJ1-1; the D gene is possibly TRBD1 (5 bases). Deletions cut 5 bases from V and 5 bases from J, with 15 bases between. The CDR3 has 14 amino acids. In germline, CDR1 is SNHLY, CDR2 FYNNEI. The CDR3 reads CASSYYGGGTEAFF. CDR3 bases: TGTGCCAGCAGTTACTACGGCGGGGGGACTGAAGCTTTCTTT.

V is TRBV5-1 and J is TRBJ2-2, with 8 bases matching TRBD1. Losses at the gene ends were 5 bases for V and 7 bases for J; bases not matched to a gene: 7. CDR1 and CDR2 from the germline V gene are SGHRS and YFSETQ. The CDR3 is made up of 14 amino acids. The CDR3 sequence: CASSLAGGIGELFF. In DNA form, the CDR3 reads TGCGCCAGCAGTCTCGCAGGGGGCATCGGGGAGCTGTTTTTT.

This chain's CDR3 is CASSLDGLRVRTEAFF. Here the CDR3 DNA reads TGTGCCAGCAGCTTAGATGGCCTCAGGGTTAGGACTGAAGCTTTCTTT. This chain joins TRBV11-2 and TRBJ1-1; a possible D gene is TRBD1 (5 bases). CDR3 size: 16 residues. Germline values: CDR1 SGHAT, CDR2 FQNNGV. V was trimmed by 0 bases and J by 5 bases, leaving 16 bases between them.

This rearrangement joins TRBV18 to TRBJ1-4; no clear D. The V end was cut by 5 bases, the J end by 7 bases, with 14 bases between. Per germline, CDR1 KGHSH and CDR2 LQKENI. CDR3 length equals 14 residues. In DNA form, the CDR3 reads TGTGCCAGCTCATCCAACAACGGGGTTGAAAAACTGTTTTTT. Translation gives CASSSNNGVEKLFF.

Here the CDR3 DNA reads TGTGCCAGCAGCCCTAGACTTGCCAGGCGGGCCCACGAGCAGTACTTC. Translating gives CASSPRLARRAHEQYF. V gene TRBV7-9 combines with J gene TRBJ2-7; a possible D gene is TRBD2 (5 bases). Germline V gene lookup returns CDR1 SEHNR and CDR2 FQNEAQ (reference sequence). CDR3 length: 16 amino acids. The V gene lost 5 bases and the J gene lost 5 bases, with 22 bases spanning the gap.

The chain uses TRBV27 and TRBJ1-1; 8 bases match TRBD1. The CDR3 extends over 13 amino acids. Germline CDR1 and CDR2: MNHEY and SMNVEV (reference sequence). With V trimmed by 9 bases and J by 5 bases, 8 bases remained unmatched. CDR3 in DNA: TGTGCCAGTAGAATGGACAGGGTGACTGAAGCTTTCTTT. Residues: CASRMDRVTEAFF.

As DNA, the CDR3 is TGTGCCAGCAGTCCCACCGGGACAGGCTATGGCTACACCTTC. Amino acid sequence: CASSPTGTGYGYTF. The genes are TRBV6-4 and TRBJ1-2, with 8 bases fitting TRBD1. The CDR3 consists of 14 residues. V dropped 5 bases and J dropped 4; count of bases not matched to a gene: 6. Per the germline V gene, CDR1 is MRHNA and CDR2 is SNTAGT.

The chain joins TRBV5-1 to TRBJ2-1, with 10 bases that match TRBD1. Trimming took 3 bases from V and 1 from J; bases not matched to a gene: 1. The CDR3 extends over 15 amino acids. CDR1 is SGHRS and CDR2 is YFSETQ in the germline V gene. CDR3: CASSWGQGSYNEQFF. The DNA for the CDR3 is TGCGCCAGCAGCTGGGGACAGGGGTCCTACAATGAGCAGTTCTTC.

This chain uses TRBV19 with TRBJ2-7; 8 nucleotides line up with TRBD1. J was trimmed by 6 bases and V by 3 bases; bases with no gene match: 10. CDR1 is LNHDA and CDR2 is SQIVND in the germline V gene (reference sequence). This CDR3 is 15 amino acids long. The CDR3 loop is CASSIRDRFVGEQYF. CDR3 bases: TGTGCCAGTAGTATCCGGGACAGGTTCGTTGGCGAGCAGTACTTC.

This clone has more than one count but fewer than ten. V is TRBV2 and J is TRBJ2-3; D uncertain. Between the trimmed V and J ends, which lost 6 bases and 0 bases, there was a span of 10 bases. Per the germline V gene, CDR1 is SNHLY and CDR2 is FYNNEI. The CDR3 is made up of 14 amino acids. CDR3 amino acids: CASSSATSTDTQYF. CDR3 in DNA: TGTGCCAGCAGCTCAGCGACTAGCACAGATACGCAGTATTTT.

The genes are TRBV9 and TRBJ2-5; 10 bases are a match to TRBD2. The V gene end was trimmed by 0 bases and the J gene end by 5 bases; junction bases not matched to a gene: 4. The germline gives CDR1 SGDLS, CDR2 YYNGEE. The CDR3 spans 15 residues. In DNA form, the CDR3 reads TGTGCCAGCAGCGTAGGGGGACTAGCGAAGGAGACCCAGTACTTC. Residues: CASSVGGLAKETQYF.